The 20 T cell receptor beta chains below were found in one sample sequenced in a study of T cells in Graves' hyperthyroidism and ophthalmopathy. Researchers amplified the TCR beta CDR3 regions from RNA transcripts. A first-round RT-PCR of the TCR CDR3 used the HTBI primer set. One entry per CDR3 protein, called by TCRdb with MiXCR from the multiplex PCR reads. The table shows a few hundred thousand distinct CDR3 sequences, with about 15% occurring only once. Sequences were obtained from blood. These receptors all come from a woman in her thirties with Graves' hyperthyroidism.

The chain joins TRBV6-1 to TRBJ2-7; possibly TRBD2 for D (5 bases). This CDR3 contains 13 residues. Trimming shortened V by 0 bases and J by 4 bases, and 7 bases separated the two germline ends. Per germline, CDR1 MNHNS and CDR2 SASEGT. CDR3 residues: CASSEARAYEQYF. CDR3 coding DNA: TGTGCCAGCAGTGAAGCGCGGGCTTACGAGCAGTACTTC.

The rearrangement uses TRBV7-9 and TRBJ1-5, with 8 bases identical to TRBD1. The trim removed 0 bases at V and 6 bases at J, leaving 4 bases unmatched. This CDR3 spans 15 amino acids. CDR1 is SEHNR and CDR2 is FQNEAQ in the germline V gene (reference sequence). CDR3 protein: CASSLAQGAGQPQHF. The CDR3 DNA sequence: TGTGCCAGCAGCTTAGCGCAGGGGGCGGGTCAGCCCCAGCATTTT.

There are a few counts of this clonotype. This chain connects TRBV20-1 to TRBJ2-1, with 12 bases that match TRBD2. Germline-derived CDR1 and CDR2 are DFQATT and SNEGSKA (reference sequence). With V trimmed by 3 bases and J by 8 bases, 5 bases remained unmatched. CDR3 length: 14 residues. This chain's CDR3 is CSASWTSGDHEQFF. CDR3 DNA: TGCAGTGCTAGCTGGACTAGCGGGGATCATGAGCAGTTCTTC.

The CDR3 nucleotides are TGTGCCAGCAGCCAGGACAGGTTTGGAAACACCATATATTTT. Translation gives CASSQDRFGNTIYF. The gene calls are TRBV3-1 and TRBJ1-3, with 7 bases matching TRBD1. Trimming took 3 bases from V and 3 from J; bases not matched to a gene: 2. The germline CDR1 and CDR2 sequences are LGHDT and YNNKEL (reference sequence). This CDR3 spans 14 amino acids.

This clonotype was picked up a small number of times. The rearrangement links TRBV5-1 to TRBJ2-5; D is perhaps TRBD1 or TRBD2 (5 bases each). V dropped 3 bases and J dropped 5 bases, with 17 bases sitting between them. The CDR3 length is 15 residues. In germline, CDR1 is SGHRS, CDR2 YFSETQ. The CDR3 coding sequence is TGCGCCAGCAGCTCTGGTCAGCTAGCAGGGGAGACCCAGTACTTC. This encodes CASSSGQLAGETQYF.

The chain links TRBV30 to TRBJ1-1, with no clear D. The germline V gene has CDR1 GTSNPN and CDR2 SVGIG (reference sequence). Trimming removed 0 bases at V and 4 bases at J, with 6 bases between. CDR3 length equals 12 residues. This CDR3 reads CAWSVRVTEAFF. The CDR3 coding sequence is TGTGCCTGGAGTGTTCGGGTCACTGAAGCTTTCTTT.

Of note for this clonotype: A much bigger clone sits one base away, suggesting this may be a read error. The CDR3 here is CSVGGQGLAGAPSSYNERFF. In DNA, the CDR3 is TGCAGCGTTGGGGGACAGGGACTAGCGGGAGCACCATCTTCCTACAATGAGCGGTTCTTC. V and J are TRBV29-1 and TRBJ2-1; 14 bases line up with TRBD2. Germline V gene lookup returns CDR1 SQVTM and CDR2 ANQGSEA. This CDR3 has 20 amino acids.

Many counts were recorded for this clonotype. V and J are TRBV2 and TRBJ2-3; TRBD2 matches at 10 bases. Trimming at V came to 7 bases and at J to 4 bases, leaving 8 bases not matched to a gene. The CDR3 has 15 amino acids. Germline CDR1 SNHLY, CDR2 FYNNEI. CDR3: CASKGTSGNPDTQYF. In DNA form, the CDR3 reads TGTGCCAGCAAGGGTACTAGCGGGAATCCAGATACGCAGTATTTT.

This clonotype was recorded many times. This chain joins TRBV28 and TRBJ2-7; 10 bases map to TRBD2. This CDR3 has 17 amino acids. J was trimmed by 0 bases and V by 4 bases; bases with no gene match: 9. Germline-derived CDR1 and CDR2 are MDHEN and SYDVKM. CDR3 bases: TGTGCCAGCAGTTCCATTAGCGGGAGGACCGTCTCCTACGAGCAGTACTTC. Its translation: CASSSISGRTVSYEQYF.

This clonotype was recorded a few times. The CDR3 DNA reads as TGTGCCAGCAGCTTGTACGGGAGTACCTACGAGCAGTACTTC. Protein: CASSLYGSTYEQYF. V and J are TRBV5-8 and TRBJ2-7; weak D call: TRBD2 (6 bases). Trimming took off 1 base at V and 2 bases at J, with 10 bases between the two ends. This CDR3 is 14 amino acids long. CDR1 and CDR2 (germline): SGHTS, YDEGEE.

This clonotype was seen ten or more times. The V gene is TRBV3-1, the J gene TRBJ1-1; 7 bases line up with TRBD1. The J segment lost 11 bases and the V segment lost 1 base, leaving 10 bases of the junction unmatched. The CDR3 length is 14 residues. Germline V gene sequence: CDR1 LGHDT, CDR2 YNNKEL (reference sequence). The DNA of the CDR3 is TGTGCCAGCAGCCAAGGGGAGGGGGCTGTTGGGGCTTTCTTT. Its translation is CASSQGEGAVGAFF.

This clonotype was detected ten times or more. Here the CDR3 reads CASSLAEGRQPQHF. CDR3 DNA: TGTGCCAGCAGCTTAGCGGAGGGACGACAGCCCCAGCATTTT. This chain connects TRBV7-8 to TRBJ1-5; tentatively, D is TRBD1 (5 bases). Germline lookup yields CDR1 SGHVS and CDR2 FQNEAQ. This CDR3 has 14 amino acids. Trimming took off 0 bases at V and 7 bases at J, with 10 bases between the two ends. Full variable domain (outside the CDR3, taken from reference TRBV7-8 and TRBJ1-5): GAGVSQSPRYKVAKRGQDVALRCDPISGHVSLFWYQQALGQGPEFLTYFQNEAQLDKSGLPSDRFFAERPEGSVSTLKIQRTQQEDSAVYLCASSLAEGRQPQHFGDGTRLSIL.

This clonotype was recorded at least ten times. This chain joins TRBV20-1 and TRBJ2-4; 7 nucleotides align to TRBD1. The V and J ends lost 2 bases and 8 bases, in that order; junction bases with no gene match: 15. There are 16 residues in the CDR3. CDR1 DFQATT and CDR2 SNEGSKA come from the germline V gene (reference sequence). The CDR3 loop is CSARTRQGQLGDIQYF. CDR3 DNA sequence: TGCAGTGCTAGAACCAGACAGGGACAGTTGGGAGACATTCAGTACTTC.

A note on this clonotype: This may be a read error: a much more frequent sequence differs by one nucleotide. The chain combines TRBV6-5 with TRBJ1-2, with 10 bases aligning to TRBD1. Germline V lookup: CDR1 MNHEY, CDR2 SVGAGI. The CDR3 loop spans 14 amino acids. In nucleotides, the CDR3 is TGTACCAGCAGTTACTTAGACAGGGGGCTTGGCTACACCTTC. It codes for CTSSYLDRGLGYTF.

The CDR3 nucleotides read TGTGCCAGTAGTATGTTTGAAGGGGGTATCTACAATGAGCAGTTCTTC. Its protein product is CASSMFEGGIYNEQFF. The rearrangement uses TRBV19 and TRBJ2-1; D is perhaps TRBD1 (6 bases). Germline values: CDR1 LNHDA, CDR2 SQIVND (reference sequence). The CDR3 loop spans 16 amino acids. Trimming took 3 bases from V and 3 from J, leaving 15 bases between them. The full variable domain, rest sourced from reference TRBV19 and TRBJ2-1, is DGGITQSPKYLFRKEGQNVTLSCEQNLNHDAMYWYRQDPGQGLRLIYYSQIVNDFQKGDIAEGYSVSREKKESFPLTVTSAQKNPTAFYLCASSMFEGGIYNEQFFGPGTRLTVL.

This clonotype was detected many times. The chain uses TRBV18 and TRBJ2-1; 10 bases map to TRBD2. This CDR3 is built from 16 residues. The junction had 3 bases not matched to a gene; V was cut back by 0 bases and J by 4 bases. Germline V gives CDR1 KGHSH, CDR2 LQKENI. The DNA for the CDR3 is TGTGCCAGCTCACCACCCTTGACTAGCGGGTACAATGAGCAGTTCTTC. It encodes CASSPPLTSGYNEQFF.

The chain combines TRBV9 with TRBJ2-1; 12 nucleotides match TRBD2. The germline CDR1 and CDR2 sequences are SGDLS and YYNGEE. The CDR3 runs to 16 residues. V shed 3 bases and J 4 bases; nucleotides not matched to a gene: 5. The CDR3 nucleotides read TGTGCCAGCAGCGCCACCGGGACTAGCGGGTACAATGAGCAGTTCTTC. Translating it yields CASSATGTSGYNEQFF.

This clonotype has at least ten counts. The chain is built from TRBV3-1 and TRBJ2-2; 7 bases line up with TRBD1. The CDR3 loop spans 17 amino acids. Germline V lookup: CDR1 LGHDT, CDR2 YNNKEL (reference sequence). With 3 bases clipped from V and 4 bases from J, the junction kept 11 bases outside the gene matches. As DNA, the CDR3 is TGTGCCAGCAGCCAGGGCTCCGGGACAGTCTTCACCGGGGAGCTGTTTTTT. It translates to CASSQGSGTVFTGELFF. Filled out from reference TRBV3-1 and TRBJ2-2, the complete variable domain reads DTAVSQTPKYLVTQMGNDKSIKCEQNLGHDTMYWYKQDSKKFLKIMFSYNNKELIINETVPNRFSPKSPDKAHLNLHINSLELGDSAVYFCASSQGSGTVFTGELFFGEGSRLTVL.

The chain combines TRBV27 with TRBJ2-5; either TRBD1 or TRBD2 may fit D (6 bases each). Germline V gene sequence: CDR1 MNHEY, CDR2 SMNVEV (reference sequence). V was pared by 5 bases and J by 5 bases, with 15 bases between. The CDR3 runs 14 residues. The CDR3 region is CASSPGAGRETQYF. The CDR3 coding sequence is TGTGCCAGCAGTCCGGGGGCGGGAAGGGAGACCCAGTACTTC.

The rearrangement joins TRBV28 to TRBJ1-5; TRBD1 aligns across 8 bases. Germline lookup yields CDR1 MDHEN and CDR2 SYDVKM. J was trimmed by 2 bases and V by 11 bases; bases with no gene match: 14. CDR3 length equals 16 residues. CDR3 DNA: TGTGCCGCACTCCCTGGACAGGGAGATGGCAATCAGCCCCAGCATTTT. It codes for CAALPGQGDGNQPQHF.